Following are 8 T cell receptor beta chains from one sample sequenced in a study of T cell responses to AZD1222 COVID-19 vaccine. Some clones are missing from TCRdb's copy, which holds only in-frame ones; the method was immunoSEQ multiplex PCR. The sample has 100,000 to 150,000 clones, under 90% seen once. This material consisted of peripheral blood, taken on day 0 of AZD1222 vaccination. The receptors come from an adult in good health.

CDR3 bases: TGTGCCAGCCACGGGGGGGTGGTGAACACTGAAGCTTTCTTT. Its protein is CASHGGVVNTEAFF. The rearrangement uses TRBV7-9 and TRBJ1-1, with D tentatively TRBD1 (5 bases). The V gene's germline CDR1 is SEHNR and CDR2 FQNEAQ (reference sequence). CDR3 length equals 14 residues. V lost 8 bases to trimming and J lost 0 bases, with 13 bases between them.

The chain links TRBV5-5 to TRBJ1-3; D is possibly TRBD1 (6 bases). CDR1 and CDR2 (germline): SGHKS, YYEKEE (reference sequence). CDR3 length: 15 residues. Trimming took off 4 bases at V and 2 bases at J, with 13 bases between the two ends. CDR3 nucleotides: TGTGCCAGCAGCATGGCAGGGGCTGCTGGAAACACCATATATTTT. Translation gives CASSMAGAAGNTIYF.

The V and J genes are TRBV5-1 and TRBJ1-1; 7 bases align to TRBD1. The CDR3 runs 16 residues. The V segment lost 2 bases and the J segment 0 bases; nucleotides outside the gene matches: 7. Germline V lookup: CDR1 SGHRS, CDR2 YFSETQ. The DNA of the CDR3 is TGCGCCAGCAGCTTATCTCAGACAGGGCTGAACACTGAAGCTTTCTTT. Amino acid sequence: CASSLSQTGLNTEAFF.

The rearrangement joins TRBV18 to TRBJ2-7; TRBD1 agrees at 11 bases. The junction had 2 bases not matched to a gene; V was cut back by 2 bases and J by 2 bases. Germline V gene data show CDR1 as KGHSH and CDR2 as LQKENI. This CDR3 contains 15 residues. CDR3 sequence: CASSPWDRGTYEQYF. CDR3 nucleotide sequence: TGTGCCAGCTCACCATGGGACAGGGGGACCTACGAGCAGTACTTC.

The chain links TRBV18 to TRBJ1-4, with TRBD1 identical over 7 bases. V shed 1 base, J shed 3 bases, and the junction held 2 bases outside the gene matches. CDR1 and CDR2 from the germline V gene are KGHSH and LQKENI. CDR3 length: 15 amino acids. This CDR3 is CASSPQGQPNEKLFF. CDR3 nucleotides: TGTGCCAGCTCACCACAGGGACAGCCTAATGAAAAACTGTTTTTT.

The gene calls are TRBV28 and TRBJ1-6, with D hard to call. The germline V gene encodes CDR1 MDHEN and CDR2 SYDVKM. V was shortened by 6 bases and J by 10 bases, with 19 bases between the two germline ends. The CDR3 totals 15 residues. The CDR3 here is CASSPIEGGWSPLHF. The CDR3 nucleotides are TGTGCCAGCAGCCCGATAGAGGGAGGTTGGTCACCCCTCCACTTT. Full variable domain (remainder filled in from reference TRBV28 and TRBJ1-6): DVKVTQSSRYLVKRTGEKVFLECVQDMDHENMFWYRQDPGLGLRLIYFSYDVKMKEKGDIPEGYSVSREKKERFSLILESASTNQTSMYLCASSPIEGGWSPLHFGNGTRLTVT.

In this sample, this clone turned up a few times. The chain recombines TRBV3-1 (or the pseudogene TRBV3-2) with TRBJ2-1, with unresolved D. Trimming pared 0 bases from V and 1 base from J, leaving 10 bases between. Per germline, CDR1 LGHDT and CDR2 YNNKEL (reference sequence). The CDR3 has 16 amino acids. This CDR3 is CASSQDLGGSYNEQFF. For the CDR3, the DNA is TGTGCCAGCAGCCAAGATTTAGGTGGGTCCTACAATGAGCAGTTCTTC.

The chain couples TRBV6-2 or TRBV6-3 to TRBJ2-2, with 7 bases that match TRBD1. Looked up from germline, CDR1 is MNHEY and CDR2 is SVGEGT. The CDR3 is made up of 13 amino acids. Unmatched junction bases numbered 3, after V lost 5 bases and J lost 6 bases. CDR3 loop: CASSPQGAGELFF. For the CDR3, the DNA is TGTGCCAGCAGTCCCCAGGGGGCCGGGGAGCTGTTTTTT.